The T cell receptor beta chain under discussion was sequenced for a study of graft-versus-host responses after intestinal transplantation. On the study more broadly: The study gave all recipients anti-thymocyte globulin induction, then tacrolimus and steroids for roughly 3 years. Study-wide points: Allografts carried high graft-versus-host to host-versus-graft clonal ratios in patients having graft-donor T cell macrochimerism.

Produced via immunoSEQ multiplex PCR; TCRdb's table is partial and in-frame only. The table has some 24,000 clones, 40% seen once; the top ten hold more than 0.55%. The germline V and J ends were trimmed by 6 bases and 4 bases, with 14 bases remaining between them. From germline, CDR1 is MNHEY and CDR2 SMNVEV (reference sequence). The CDR3 totals 14 residues. The origin of this receptor is a human patient who received an intestinal transplant. The sample here was alloreactive CD4+ T cells from a mixed lymphocyte reaction culture, taken before intestinal transplant. The subset is: CFSE-low proliferating T cells sorted from roughly six-day pre-transplant mixed lymphocyte reaction (GvH or HvG direction). This chain joins TRBV27 and TRBJ2-3, with D unresolved. The CDR3 DNA is TGTGCCAGCAGATCACTTAGAGGCGCAGATACGCAGTATTTT. Protein: CASRSLRGADTQYF.